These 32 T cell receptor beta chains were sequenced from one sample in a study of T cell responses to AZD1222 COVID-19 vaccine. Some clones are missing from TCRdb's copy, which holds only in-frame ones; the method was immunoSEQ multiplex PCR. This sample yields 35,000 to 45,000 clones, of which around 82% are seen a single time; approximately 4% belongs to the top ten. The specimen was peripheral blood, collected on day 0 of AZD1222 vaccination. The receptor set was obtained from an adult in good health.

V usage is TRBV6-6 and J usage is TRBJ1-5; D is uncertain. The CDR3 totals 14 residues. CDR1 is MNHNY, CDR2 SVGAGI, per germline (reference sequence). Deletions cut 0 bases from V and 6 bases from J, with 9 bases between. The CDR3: CASSYSAASQPQHF. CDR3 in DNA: TGTGCCAGCAGTTACTCGGCGGCCAGTCAGCCCCAGCATTTT.

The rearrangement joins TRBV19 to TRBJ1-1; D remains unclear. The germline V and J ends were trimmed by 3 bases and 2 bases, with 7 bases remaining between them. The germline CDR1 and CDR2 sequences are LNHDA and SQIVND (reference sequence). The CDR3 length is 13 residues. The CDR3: CASSILGNTEAFF. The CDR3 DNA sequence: TGTGCCAGTAGTATCTTAGGAAACACTGAAGCTTTCTTT.

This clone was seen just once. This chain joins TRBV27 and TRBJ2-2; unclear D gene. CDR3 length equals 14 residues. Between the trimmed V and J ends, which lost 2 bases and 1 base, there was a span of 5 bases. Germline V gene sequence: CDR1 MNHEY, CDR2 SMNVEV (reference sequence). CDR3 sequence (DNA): TGTGCCAGCAGTTTAGGATGGAACACCGGGGAGCTGTTTTTT. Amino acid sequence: CASSLGWNTGELFF.

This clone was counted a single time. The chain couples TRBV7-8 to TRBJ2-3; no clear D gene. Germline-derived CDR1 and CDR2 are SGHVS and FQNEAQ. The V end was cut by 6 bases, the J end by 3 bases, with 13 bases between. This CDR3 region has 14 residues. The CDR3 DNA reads TGTGCCAGCAGGTTTCTCGGTGGGACAGATACGCAGTATTTT. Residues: CASRFLGGTDTQYF.

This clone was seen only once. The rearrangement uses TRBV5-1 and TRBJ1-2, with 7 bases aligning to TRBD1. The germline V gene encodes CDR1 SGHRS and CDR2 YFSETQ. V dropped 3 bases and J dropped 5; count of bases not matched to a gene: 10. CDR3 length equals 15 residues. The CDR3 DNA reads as TGCGCCAGCAGCTCGCAAACCGGGACAGCGTATGGCTACACCTTC. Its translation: CASSSQTGTAYGYTF.

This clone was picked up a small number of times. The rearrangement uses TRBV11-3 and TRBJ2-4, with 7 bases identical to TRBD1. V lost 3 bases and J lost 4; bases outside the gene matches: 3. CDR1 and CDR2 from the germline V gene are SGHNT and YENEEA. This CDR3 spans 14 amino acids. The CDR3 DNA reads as TGTGCCAGCAGCTTTAGGGACAGTAAAAACATTCAGTACTTC. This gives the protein CASSFRDSKNIQYF.

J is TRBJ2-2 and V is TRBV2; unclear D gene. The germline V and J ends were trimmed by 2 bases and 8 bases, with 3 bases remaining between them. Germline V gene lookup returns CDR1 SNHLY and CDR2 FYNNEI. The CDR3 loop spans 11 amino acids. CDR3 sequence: CASSEFGELFF. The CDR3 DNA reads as TGTGCCAGCAGTGAATTTGGGGAGCTGTTTTTT. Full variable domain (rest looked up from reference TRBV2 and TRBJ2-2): EPEVTQTPSHQVTQMGQEVILRCVPISNHLYFYWYRQILGQKVEFLVSFYNNEISEKSEIFDDQFSVERPDGSNFTLKIRSTKLEDSAMYFCASSEFGELFFGEGSRLTVL.

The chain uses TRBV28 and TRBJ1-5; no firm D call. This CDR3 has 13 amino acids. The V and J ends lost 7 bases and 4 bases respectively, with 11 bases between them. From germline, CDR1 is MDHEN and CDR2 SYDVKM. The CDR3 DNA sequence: TGTGCCAGCACCTATTCCCCGAATCAGCCCCAGCATTTT. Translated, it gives CASTYSPNQPQHF.

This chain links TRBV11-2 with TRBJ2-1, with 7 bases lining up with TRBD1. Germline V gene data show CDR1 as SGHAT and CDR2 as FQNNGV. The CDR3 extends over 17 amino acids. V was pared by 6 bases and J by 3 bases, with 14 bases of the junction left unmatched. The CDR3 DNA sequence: TGTGCCAGCAGAATAGGGGCCGGGACAGATCTCTACAATGAGCAGTTCTTC. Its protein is CASRIGAGTDLYNEQFF.

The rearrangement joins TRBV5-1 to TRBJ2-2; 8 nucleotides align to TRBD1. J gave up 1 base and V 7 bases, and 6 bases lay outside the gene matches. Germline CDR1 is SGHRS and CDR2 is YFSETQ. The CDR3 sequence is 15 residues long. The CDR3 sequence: CASFFGTGNTGELFF. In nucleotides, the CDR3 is TGCGCCAGCTTTTTCGGGACAGGGAACACCGGGGAGCTGTTTTTT.

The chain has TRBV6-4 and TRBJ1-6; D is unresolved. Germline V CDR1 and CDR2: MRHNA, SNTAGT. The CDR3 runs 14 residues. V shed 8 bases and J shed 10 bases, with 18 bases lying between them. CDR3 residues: CASFRRGSESPLHF. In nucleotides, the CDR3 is TGTGCCAGCTTCCGCCGGGGTTCAGAGTCACCCCTCCACTTT.

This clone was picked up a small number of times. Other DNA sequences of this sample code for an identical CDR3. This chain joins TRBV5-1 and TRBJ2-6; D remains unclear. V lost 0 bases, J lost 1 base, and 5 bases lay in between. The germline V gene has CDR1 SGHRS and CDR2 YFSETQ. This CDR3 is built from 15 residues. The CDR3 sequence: CASSLGSSGANVLTF. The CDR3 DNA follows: TGCGCCAGCAGCTTGGGTTCTTCTGGGGCCAACGTCCTGACTTTC.

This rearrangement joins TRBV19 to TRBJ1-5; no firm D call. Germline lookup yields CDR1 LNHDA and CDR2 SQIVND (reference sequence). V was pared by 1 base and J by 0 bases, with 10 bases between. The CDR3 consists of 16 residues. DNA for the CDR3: TGTGCCAGTAGTATAGGGGTGGAATATAGCAATCAGCCCCAGCATTTT. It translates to CASSIGVEYSNQPQHF.

The CDR3 loop is CASSPLNGGGTDTQYF. CDR3 DNA sequence: TGTGCCAGCAGCCCCTTAAACGGGGGTGGCACAGATACGCAGTATTTT. This sequence joins TRBV7-6 and TRBJ2-3; the D gene is possibly TRBD2 (6 bases). This CDR3 is built from 16 residues. The V end was cut by 5 bases, the J end by 1 base, with 16 bases between. CDR1 SGHVS and CDR2 FNYEAQ come from the germline V gene.

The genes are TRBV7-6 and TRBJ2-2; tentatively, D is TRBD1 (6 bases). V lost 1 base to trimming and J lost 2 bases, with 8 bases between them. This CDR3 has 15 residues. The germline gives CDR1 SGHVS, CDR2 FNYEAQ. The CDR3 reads CASSLVGGNTGELFF. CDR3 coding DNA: TGTGCCAGCAGCTTAGTAGGGGGTAACACCGGGGAGCTGTTTTTT.

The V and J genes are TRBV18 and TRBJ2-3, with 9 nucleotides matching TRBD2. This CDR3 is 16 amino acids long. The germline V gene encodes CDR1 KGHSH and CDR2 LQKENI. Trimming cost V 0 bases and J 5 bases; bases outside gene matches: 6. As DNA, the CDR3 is TGTGCCAGCTCACCACCGGTAGCGGGGGCTGGAGATACGCAGTATTTT. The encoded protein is CASSPPVAGAGDTQYF.

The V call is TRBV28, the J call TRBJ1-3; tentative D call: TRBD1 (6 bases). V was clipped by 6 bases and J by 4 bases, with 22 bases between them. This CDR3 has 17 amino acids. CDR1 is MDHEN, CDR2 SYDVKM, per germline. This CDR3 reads CASSRPPGRGTGNTIYF. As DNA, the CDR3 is TGTGCCAGCAGCCGCCCCCCGGGCAGGGGTACCGGAAACACCATATATTTT.

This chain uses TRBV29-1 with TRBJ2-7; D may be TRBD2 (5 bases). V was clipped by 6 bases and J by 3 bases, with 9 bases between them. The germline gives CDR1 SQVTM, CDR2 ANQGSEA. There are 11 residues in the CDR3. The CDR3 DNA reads TGCAGCGTAGAACTAGACTACGAGCAGTACTTC. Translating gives CSVELDYEQYF.

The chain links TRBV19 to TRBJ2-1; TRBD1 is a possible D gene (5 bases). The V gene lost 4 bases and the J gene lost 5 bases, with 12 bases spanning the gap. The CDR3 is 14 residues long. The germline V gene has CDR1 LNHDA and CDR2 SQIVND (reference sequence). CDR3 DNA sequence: TGTGCCAGTAGTAAACAGGACCTAGACAATGAGCAGTTCTTC. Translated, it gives CASSKQDLDNEQFF.

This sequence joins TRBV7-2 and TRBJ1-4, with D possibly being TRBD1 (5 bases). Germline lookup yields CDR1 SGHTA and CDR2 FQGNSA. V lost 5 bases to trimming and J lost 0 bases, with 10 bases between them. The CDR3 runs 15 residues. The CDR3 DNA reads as TGTGCCAGCAGCCCCGACAGCGCAACTAATGAAAAACTGTTTTTT. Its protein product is CASSPDSATNEKLFF.

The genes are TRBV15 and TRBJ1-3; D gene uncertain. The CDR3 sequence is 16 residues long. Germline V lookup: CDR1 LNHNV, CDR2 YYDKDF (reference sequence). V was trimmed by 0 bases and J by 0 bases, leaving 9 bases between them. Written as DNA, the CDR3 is TGTGCCACCAGCAGAGATAGGCCGTCCTCTGGAAACACCATATATTTT. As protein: CATSRDRPSSGNTIYF.

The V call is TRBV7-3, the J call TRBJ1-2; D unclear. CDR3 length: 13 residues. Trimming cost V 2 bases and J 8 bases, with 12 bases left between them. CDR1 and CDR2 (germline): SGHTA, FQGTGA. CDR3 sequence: CASSLGGSGGYTF. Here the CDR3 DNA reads TGTGCCAGCAGCTTAGGTGGCAGCGGGGGCTACACCTTC.

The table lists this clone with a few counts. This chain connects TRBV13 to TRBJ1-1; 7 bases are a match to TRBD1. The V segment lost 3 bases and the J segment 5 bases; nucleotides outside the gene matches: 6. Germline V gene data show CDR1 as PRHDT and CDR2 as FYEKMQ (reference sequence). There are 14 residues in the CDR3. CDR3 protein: CASSFPGGRTEAFF. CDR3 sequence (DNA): TGTGCCAGCAGCTTCCCAGGGGGGAGGACTGAAGCTTTCTTT.

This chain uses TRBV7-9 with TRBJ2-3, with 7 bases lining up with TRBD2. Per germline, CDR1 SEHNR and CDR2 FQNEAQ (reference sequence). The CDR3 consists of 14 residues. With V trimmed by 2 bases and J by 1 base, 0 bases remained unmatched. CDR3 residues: CASSLLAGTDTQYF. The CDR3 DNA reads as TGTGCCAGCAGCTTACTAGCGGGCACAGATACGCAGTATTTT.

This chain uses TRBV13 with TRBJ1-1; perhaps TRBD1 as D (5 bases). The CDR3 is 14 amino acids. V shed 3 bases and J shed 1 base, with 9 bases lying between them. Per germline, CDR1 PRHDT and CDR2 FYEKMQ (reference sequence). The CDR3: CASSFRASNTEAFF. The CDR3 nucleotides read TGTGCCAGCAGCTTCAGGGCTTCGAACACTGAAGCTTTCTTT.

The CDR3 is CASSPRPRDSYWNQPQHF. The CDR3 nucleotides read TGTGCCAGCAGTCCTAGGCCCCGGGACAGCTATTGGAATCAGCCCCAGCATTTT. This chain connects TRBV6-6 to TRBJ1-5, with 7 bases that match TRBD1. The trim removed 5 bases at V and 4 bases at J, leaving 17 bases unmatched. The CDR3 consists of 18 residues. CDR1 and CDR2 (germline): MNHNY, SVGAGI (reference sequence).

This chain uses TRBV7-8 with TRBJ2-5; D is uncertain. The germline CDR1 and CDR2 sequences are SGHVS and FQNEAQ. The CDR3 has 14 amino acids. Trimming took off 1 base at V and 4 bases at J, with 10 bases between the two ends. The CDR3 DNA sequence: TGTGCCAGCAGCTTAGATAGTAACACAGAGACCCAGTACTTC. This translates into CASSLDSNTETQYF.

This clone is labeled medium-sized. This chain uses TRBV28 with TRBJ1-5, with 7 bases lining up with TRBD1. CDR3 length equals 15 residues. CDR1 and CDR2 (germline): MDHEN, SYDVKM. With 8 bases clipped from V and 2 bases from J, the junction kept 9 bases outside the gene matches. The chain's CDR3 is CASAQGVGRNQPQHF. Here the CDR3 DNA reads TGTGCCAGCGCGCAGGGGGTAGGGCGCAATCAGCCCCAGCATTTT.

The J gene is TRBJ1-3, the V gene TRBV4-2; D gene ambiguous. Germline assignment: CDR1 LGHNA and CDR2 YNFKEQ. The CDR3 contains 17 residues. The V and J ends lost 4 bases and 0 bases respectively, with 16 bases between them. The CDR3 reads CASSPTRHGVSGNTIYF. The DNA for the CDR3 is TGTGCCAGCAGCCCAACCCGCCATGGGGTCTCTGGAAACACCATATATTTT.

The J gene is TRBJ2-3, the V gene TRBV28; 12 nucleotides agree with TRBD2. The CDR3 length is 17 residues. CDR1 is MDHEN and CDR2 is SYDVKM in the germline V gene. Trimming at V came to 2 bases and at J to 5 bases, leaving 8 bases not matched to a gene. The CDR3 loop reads CASSLLTTSGGGDTQYF. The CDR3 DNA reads TGTGCCAGCAGTTTACTGACGACTAGCGGGGGAGGAGATACGCAGTATTTT.

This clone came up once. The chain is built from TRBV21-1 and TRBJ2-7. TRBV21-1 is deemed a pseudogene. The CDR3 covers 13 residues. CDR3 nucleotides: TGTGCCAGCAGCGAGCAAGGAACCTACGAGCAGTACTTC. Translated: CASSEQGTYEQYF.

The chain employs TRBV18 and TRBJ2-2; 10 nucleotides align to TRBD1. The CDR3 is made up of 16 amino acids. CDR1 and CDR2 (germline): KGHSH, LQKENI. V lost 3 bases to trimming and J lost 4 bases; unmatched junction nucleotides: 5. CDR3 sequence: CASSPLDRGITGELFF. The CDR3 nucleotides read TGTGCCAGCTCACCCTTGGACAGGGGGATCACCGGGGAGCTGTTTTTT. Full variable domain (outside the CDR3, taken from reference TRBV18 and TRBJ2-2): NAGVMQNPRHLVRRRGQEARLRCSPMKGHSHVYWYRQLPEEGLKFMVYLQKENIIDESGMPKERFSAEFPKEGPSILRIQQVVRGDSAAYFCASSPLDRGITGELFFGEGSRLTVL.